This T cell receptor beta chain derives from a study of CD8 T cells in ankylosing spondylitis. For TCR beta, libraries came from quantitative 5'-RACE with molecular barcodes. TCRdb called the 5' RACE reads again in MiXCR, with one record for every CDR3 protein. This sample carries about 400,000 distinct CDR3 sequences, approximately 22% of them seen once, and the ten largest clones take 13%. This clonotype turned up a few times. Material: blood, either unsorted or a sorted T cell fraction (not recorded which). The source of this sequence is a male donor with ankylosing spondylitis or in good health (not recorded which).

The CDR3 sequence is CASSQVHSYEQYF. CDR3 DNA sequence: TGCGCCAGCAGCCAAGTCCATTCCTACGAGCAGTACTTC. V is TRBV4-1 and J is TRBJ2-7; no firm D call. CDR3 size: 13 residues. The V gene's germline CDR1 is MGHRA and CDR2 YSYEKL. V was clipped by 1 base and J by 1 base, with 5 bases between them.